These T cell receptor beta chains were read from a single sample in a study of vaccination and CD4 T cells after COVID-19. These receptors are not linked to any known antigen. One entry per CDR3 protein results from TCRdb running MiXCR on the PCR reads. The profile shows fewer than 6,500 distinct CDR3 sequences, 25% to 40% of them singletons. The material sequenced was CD4+ T cells from blood, cultured in vitro, taken after SARS-CoV-2 vaccination. Every receptor here comes from a human donor who had recovered from COVID-19. The conserved cysteine and the conserved F or W are not part of the CDR3 here.

cdr3_aa,j_call,v_call
ATSRAGTGGTEAF,TRBJ1-1,TRBV15
ASSPSANYGYT,TRBJ1-2,TRBV7-8
SARRLAGGTQETQY,TRBJ2-5,TRBV20-1
ASRPDRVSYNEQF,TRBJ2-1,TRBV12-3/TRBV12-4
ASTLGQKETQY,TRBJ2-5,TRBV5-1
SARSSVNSNQPQH,TRBJ1-5,TRBV20-1
ASSYEVGSYEQY,TRBJ2-7,TRBV6-5
ASSVTGIFGETQY,TRBJ2-5,TRBV27
ASSIPIGGRTQPQH,TRBJ1-5,TRBV19
ASSQGTSGGRRETQY,TRBJ2-5,TRBV4-1
ASSDVPQGESQPQH,TRBJ1-5,TRBV6-4
AVGQGYNEQF,TRBJ2-1,TRBV6-1
SGLGRGTEAF,TRBJ1-1,TRBV29-1
ASSATLTGPPDTQY,TRBJ2-3,TRBV6-1
ASSLWRTARDYGYT,TRBJ1-2,TRBV5-6
AIRGGGSSYEQY,TRBJ2-7,TRBV10-3